This note documents a single TCR beta chain sequence. Its antigen is as yet unknown. TCRdb re-called the reads with MiXCR, one entry per CDR3 protein. The sample contains about 450,000 distinct CDR3 sequences, 31% of which appear only once. CDR3 length: 17 amino acids. V lost 2 bases and J lost 10; bases outside the gene matches: 10. Germline V gives CDR1 SGHTA, CDR2 FQGNSA. The data were taken from a study of T cell repertoires in cytomegalovirus infection. Study context: Based on public TCR beta signatures, there were indications of CMV infection and of a matching HLA type. General study points: Predominance within the ex vivo response was attributable to HLA-C-restricted CMV-specific TCR beta clonotypes. Adding up the frequency of public TCR beta families identified people who carried CMV plus the relevant HLA.

V and J are TRBV7-2 and TRBJ2-1; 14 bases align to TRBD2. The receptor's source is a human donor in good health (CMV status not recorded). Some clones in this sample may be carry-over from other donors' samples. Input material: PBMCs. As DNA, the CDR3 is TGTGCCAGCAGCTTATCGGGCCCGAGGACTAGCGGGGGGGAGCAGTTCTTC. This codes for CASSLSGPRTSGGEQFF.